These 10 T cell receptor beta chains were all obtained from the same sample, sequenced in a study of T cell repertoires in cytomegalovirus infection. MiXCR, run by TCRdb on the reads, gives a single entry per CDR3 protein. The data show 600,000 to 800,000 distinct CDR3 sequences, approximately 24% seen once. Sequenced material: CD8+ T cells from PBMCs. The origin of the receptors is a human donor in good health (CMV status not recorded). Some clones in this sample may be carry-over from other donors' samples.

This clonotype has ten or more counts. This chain uses TRBV11-1 with TRBJ1-1, with D perhaps matching TRBD1 (6 bases). The CDR3 sequence is 14 residues long. CDR1 is SGHAT, CDR2 FQDESV, per germline (reference sequence). V lost 5 bases, J lost 8 bases, and 18 bases lay in between. The CDR3 DNA reads TGTGCCAGCAGCCCAGAAGCCAGGGGTAAAGAAGCTTTCTTT. Amino acid sequence: CASSPEARGKEAFF. Using reference TRBV11-1 and TRBJ1-1 for the parts outside the CDR3, the full variable domain is EAEVAQSPRYKITEKSQAVAFWCDPISGHATLYWYRQILGQGPELLVQFQDESVVDDSQLPKDRFSAERLKGVDSTLKIQPAELGDSAMYLCASSPEARGKEAFFGQGTRLTVV.

This clonotype appeared many times. The J gene is TRBJ1-4, the V gene TRBV7-8; tentative D call: TRBD1 (5 bases). The length of the CDR3 is 15 residues. Germline lookup yields CDR1 SGHVS and CDR2 FQNEAQ. V was clipped by 5 bases and J by 5 bases, with 15 bases between them. The CDR3 region is CASSQTPGGNEKLFF. CDR3 in DNA: TGTGCCAGCAGCCAAACACCGGGGGGAAATGAAAAACTGTTTTTT.

This clonotype appeared a few times. V and J are TRBV2 and TRBJ2-7, with TRBD2 matching 10 bases. This CDR3 region has 14 residues. Trimming at V came to 4 bases and at J to 7 bases, leaving 7 bases not matched to a gene. The V gene's germline CDR1 is SNHLY and CDR2 FYNNEI. The CDR3 reads CASSGLVAGGEQYV. The CDR3 nucleotides read TGTGCCAGCAGTGGTCTGGTAGCGGGGGGAGAGCAGTACGTC.

The J gene is TRBJ2-1, the V gene TRBV13, with 9 bases lining up with TRBD2. CDR1 and CDR2 from the germline V gene are PRHDT and FYEKMQ (reference sequence). This CDR3 is 16 amino acids long. V lost 1 base and J lost 5; bases outside the gene matches: 6. The CDR3 DNA follows: TGTGCCAGCAGCTTAGTCACAGCGGGGGGACACAATGAGCAGTTCTTC. Its translation is CASSLVTAGGHNEQFF.

This clonotype appeared a few times. This rearrangement joins TRBV7-9 to TRBJ2-4, with 8 bases aligning to TRBD1. From germline, CDR1 is SEHNR and CDR2 FQNEAQ (reference sequence). V trimming: 3 bases; J trimming: 5 bases; junction bases outside the gene matches: 3. CDR3 length: 14 amino acids. The CDR3 coding sequence is TGTGCCAGCAGCTTTCGACAGGGGCAAAACATTCAGTACTTC. This gives the protein CASSFRQGQNIQYF.

There are a few counts of this clonotype. The chain links TRBV4-3 to TRBJ2-3, with D maybe TRBD1 (6 bases). Trimming stripped 3 bases from V and 5 bases from J, with 12 bases between. The CDR3 totals 14 residues. Germline V lookup: CDR1 LGHNA, CDR2 YSLEER. This CDR3 is CASSHSTGIDTQYF. CDR3 bases: TGCGCCAGCAGCCATTCTACAGGGATAGATACGCAGTATTTT.

A remark on this clonotype: This may arise from a read error, as a much more abundant clone is one base away. V is TRBV7-6 and J is TRBJ2-5; D is unresolved. CDR1 and CDR2 from the germline V gene are SGHVS and FNYEAQ. This CDR3 spans 12 amino acids. The CDR3 loop reads CVSSYAEETQYF. For the CDR3, the DNA is TGTGTCAGCAGCTACGCAGAAGAGACCCAGTACTTC.

The rearrangement uses TRBV7-9 and TRBJ2-7; D possibly corresponds to TRBD1 (6 bases). V was pared by 5 bases and J by 3 bases, with 14 bases between. The CDR3 spans 14 residues. CDR1 and CDR2 from the germline V gene are SEHNR and FQNEAQ (reference sequence). The CDR3: CASSKSGTNYEQYF. The CDR3 bases are TGTGCCAGCAGCAAATCCGGGACAAACTACGAGCAGTACTTC.

This chain uses TRBV14 with TRBJ2-5; D gene uncertain. The CDR3 loop spans 13 amino acids. Trimming took 4 bases from V and 5 from J, leaving 11 bases between them. The germline CDR1 and CDR2 sequences are SGHDN and FVKESK. The CDR3 DNA is TGTGCCAGCAGCCCCACCTTCGATGAGACCCAGTACTTC. It translates to CASSPTFDETQYF.

This clonotype was counted a few times. A much larger clone differs by one base, so this may be a read error. The CDR3 loop is CVSSLLQDNTGELFF. The CDR3, as DNA: TGTGTCAGCAGCTTGCTACAGGATAACACCGGGGAGCTGTTTTTT. The chain couples TRBV7-6 to TRBJ2-2, with a possible D match to TRBD1 (5 bases). Germline values: CDR1 SGHVS, CDR2 FNYEAQ. This CDR3 region has 15 residues.